Below, 17 T cell receptor beta chains from the same sample are listed, as sequenced in a study of blood T cell repertoires in COVID-19. Generated by immunoSEQ multiplex PCR, the TCRdb table keeps only in-frame clones and is missing some. The data contain 360,000 or so clones, roughly 90% of them singletons. Sequenced input: PBMCs or T cells enriched from blood (not recorded which). These receptors were taken from a woman aged 25 to 45 who had recovered from COVID-19.

Of note for this clone: The same CDR3 is also encoded by other DNA sequences in this sample. J is TRBJ2-7 and V is TRBV28; maybe TRBD1 (6 bases). This CDR3 is 12 amino acids long. From germline, CDR1 is MDHEN and CDR2 SYDVKM. Trimming took off 3 bases at V and 3 bases at J, with 6 bases between the two ends. The CDR3 is CASSLDSYEQYF. The CDR3 bases are TGTGCCAGCAGTTTGGACAGCTACGAGCAGTACTTC.

The chain couples TRBV10-3 to TRBJ2-7, with 10 bases lining up with TRBD1. The length of the CDR3 is 15 residues. CDR1 is ENHRY, CDR2 SYGVKD, per germline. Trimming at V came to 7 bases and at J to 6 bases, leaving 12 bases not matched to a gene. The CDR3 DNA sequence: TGTGCCATCACCCCGGACAGGGGGTTGGGAGGCGAGCAGTACTTC. Translated, it gives CAITPDRGLGGEQYF.

This chain connects TRBV6-5 to TRBJ1-6, with D maybe TRBD1 (5 bases). Germline CDR1 is MNHEY and CDR2 is SVGAGI. This CDR3 region has 13 residues. Trimming removed 4 bases at V and 6 bases at J, with 7 bases between. The CDR3 coding sequence is TGTGCCAGCAGTTGGGGCCCTAATTCACCCCTCCACTTT. Translating it yields CASSWGPNSPLHF.

V gene TRBV25-1 combines with J gene TRBJ1-6, with D perhaps matching TRBD1 (6 bases). Between the trimmed V and J ends, which lost 8 bases and 4 bases, there was a span of 12 bases. Looked up from germline, CDR1 is MGHDK and CDR2 is SYGVNS. CDR3 length equals 14 residues. As DNA, the CDR3 is TGTGCCAGCGGGACAAACCTTTATAATTCACCCCTCCACTTT. It yields the protein CASGTNLYNSPLHF. Supplemented by reference TRBV25-1 and TRBJ1-6, the full variable domain reads EADIYQTPRYLVIGTGKKITLECSQTMGHDKMYWYQQDPGMELHLIHYSYGVNSTEKGDLSSESTVSRIRTEHFPLTLESARPSHTSQYLCASGTNLYNSPLHFGNGTRLTVT.

This clone was seen just once. The V gene is TRBV3-1 (or the pseudogene TRBV3-2), the J gene TRBJ2-7; 9 positions agree with TRBD2. Germline V gene sequence: CDR1 LGHDT, CDR2 YNNKEL (reference sequence). Trimming took 4 bases from V and 7 from J; bases not matched to a gene: 14. The CDR3 sequence is 16 residues long. CDR3 region: CASSPRRLAGGIEQYF. In DNA, the CDR3 is TGTGCCAGCAGCCCGCGAAGATTGGCGGGAGGGATTGAGCAGTACTTC.

The chain couples TRBV6-5 to TRBJ1-3; TRBD1 is a possible D gene (5 bases). In germline, CDR1 is MNHEY, CDR2 SVGAGI. The CDR3 has 13 amino acids. The V end lost 7 bases, the J end lost 2 bases, and 9 bases lay between the germline ends. CDR3 nucleotides: TGTGCCAGCACACAGGCGGCTGGAAACACCATATATTTT. Its translation: CASTQAAGNTIYF.

This chain links TRBV5-4 with TRBJ2-3; 8 bases are a match to TRBD2. Germline V gives CDR1 SGHNT, CDR2 YYREEE (reference sequence). The CDR3 has 16 amino acids. With 0 bases clipped from V and 5 bases from J, the junction kept 8 bases outside the gene matches. The CDR3 sequence: CASSLEGLALKDTQYF. The CDR3 DNA is TGTGCCAGCAGCTTGGAAGGACTAGCCTTAAAAGATACGCAGTATTTT. The full variable domain, with the rest looked up from reference TRBV5-4 and TRBJ2-3, is ETGVTQSPTHLIKTRGQQVTLRCSSQSGHNTVSWYQQALGQGPQFIFQYYREEENGRGNFPPRFSGLQFPNYSSELNVNALELDDSALYLCASSLEGLALKDTQYFGPGTRLTVL.

This chain links TRBV23-1 with TRBJ1-5; D gene uncertain. TRBV23-1 is an ORF; its function is uncertain. The CDR3 consists of 15 residues. Trimming stripped 5 bases from V and 0 bases from J, with 11 bases between. The CDR3 protein is CASSFEGSSNQPQHF. CDR3 bases: TGCGCCAGCAGTTTTGAGGGATCTAGCAATCAGCCCCAGCATTTT.

The chain uses TRBV10-2 and TRBJ2-1; 11 positions match TRBD2. J was trimmed by 9 bases and V by 9 bases; bases with no gene match: 7. Germline assignment: CDR1 WSHSY and CDR2 SAAADI. CDR3 length: 13 amino acids. CDR3 in amino acids: CASSGRASGEQFF. CDR3 in DNA: TGCGCCAGTAGCGGGAGGGCCTCGGGTGAGCAGTTCTTC.

About this clone itself: The sample contains more than one DNA sequence encoding this CDR3. The rearrangement links TRBV7-9 to TRBJ1-4; a possible D gene is TRBD1 (6 bases). Trimming removed 4 bases from V and 2 bases from J, with 8 bases in between. Germline CDR1 and CDR2: SEHNR and FQNEAQ (reference sequence). This CDR3 contains 14 residues. The CDR3 DNA sequence: TGTGCCAGCAGCTACAGGGATACTAATGAAAAACTGTTTTTT. It specifies CASSYRDTNEKLFF.

This sequence joins TRBV28 and TRBJ1-1, with D maybe TRBD1 (5 bases). This CDR3 region has 13 residues. Germline loops: CDR1 MDHEN, CDR2 SYDVKM. V was clipped by 6 bases and J by 0 bases, with 8 bases between them. CDR3 in amino acids: CASSDSMNTEAFF. CDR3 nucleotide sequence: TGTGCCAGCAGCGACAGTATGAACACTGAAGCTTTCTTT.

The chain employs TRBV3-1 (or the pseudogene TRBV3-2) and TRBJ2-7, with 9 bases aligning to TRBD1. This CDR3 is built from 15 residues. CDR1 is LGHDT and CDR2 is YNNKEL in the germline V gene (reference sequence). V trimming: 4 bases; J trimming: 2 bases; junction bases outside the gene matches: 6. CDR3 in amino acids: CASSPGRTGAYEQYF. The CDR3 region has the DNA TGTGCCAGCAGCCCTGGTAGGACAGGGGCCTACGAGCAGTACTTC.

This chain links TRBV4-1 with TRBJ1-4; D is possibly TRBD1 (5 bases). Germline CDR1 reads MGHRA; CDR2 reads YSYEKL. Trimming removed 2 bases at V and 3 bases at J, with 13 bases between. The CDR3 sequence is 16 residues long. The CDR3 bases are TGCGCCAGCAGCCAATCTAGGGCAGGGTCTAATGAAAAACTGTTTTTT. Amino acids: CASSQSRAGSNEKLFF.

V gene TRBV13 combines with J gene TRBJ1-4; D is unresolved. Per germline, CDR1 PRHDT and CDR2 FYEKMQ (reference sequence). V dropped 0 bases and J dropped 4 bases, with 6 bases sitting between them. The CDR3 spans 14 residues. CDR3 DNA sequence: TGTGCCAGCAGCTTAGGACAGCTTAATGAAAAACTGTTTTTT. Translated, it gives CASSLGQLNEKLFF.

V and J are TRBV6-6 and TRBJ1-6; D is perhaps TRBD1 (5 bases). CDR1 and CDR2 (germline): MNHNY, SVGAGI (reference sequence). The V gene lost 0 bases and the J gene lost 10 bases, with 10 bases spanning the gap. This CDR3 has 14 residues. The CDR3 here is CASSYSGEDSPLHF. CDR3 coding DNA: TGTGCCAGCAGTTACTCGGGGGAGGACTCACCCCTCCACTTT.

The gene calls are TRBV9 and TRBJ2-1, with D possibly TRBD1 on 6 matching bases. In germline, CDR1 is SGDLS, CDR2 YYNGEE. Trimming removed 3 bases at V and 3 bases at J, with 7 bases between. The CDR3 contains 13 residues. CDR3 bases: TGTGCCAGCAGCGAGGACAGCTACAATGAGCAGTTCTTC. This translates into CASSEDSYNEQFF.

The chain uses TRBV2 and TRBJ2-1; perhaps TRBD1 as D (6 bases). Trimming left V 6 bases short and J 1 base short, with 28 bases between. Germline lookup yields CDR1 SNHLY and CDR2 FYNNEI. The CDR3 consists of 20 residues. The CDR3, as DNA: TGTGCCAGCAGGACCGAGAAAATGCGGCAGGGGTTTATATCCTACAATGAGCAGTTCTTC. It is translated as CASRTEKMRQGFISYNEQFF.